A single sample is the source of the 17 T cell receptor beta chains below, sequenced in a study of T cell repertoires in cytomegalovirus infection. From the reads, TCRdb called clonotypes with MiXCR, one entry per CDR3 protein. The sample lists roughly 990,000 distinct CDR3 sequences; roughly 31% were seen once. Their recognized antigens are unknown. The sequenced sample was cultured CD8+ T cells from PBMCs, obtained from culture after CMV antigen stimulation. These receptor sequences come from a human donor in good health (CMV status not recorded). Some clones in this sample may be carry-over from other donors' samples.

This clonotype was seen only once. This chain connects TRBV10-3 to TRBJ2-7, with D maybe TRBD2 (5 bases). The CDR3 is 13 amino acids. V was cut by 11 bases and J by 1 base, with 15 bases left in between. In germline, CDR1 is ENHRY, CDR2 SYGVKD. CDR3 DNA sequence: TGTGCCGCATTACCTACGGGGTCCTACGAGCAGTACTTC. Translating it yields CAALPTGSYEQYF.

This clonotype was found a few times. The chain recombines TRBV7-9 with TRBJ2-5, with D unresolved. Per germline, CDR1 SEHNR and CDR2 FQNEAQ (reference sequence). V gave up 1 base and J gave up 2 bases, with 8 bases separating them. CDR3 size: 14 residues. The CDR3 DNA reads as TGTGCCAGCAGCTTAGTGAGTAGGCAAGAGACCCAGTACTTC. It specifies CASSLVSRQETQYF.

Ten or more counts support this clonotype. Here the CDR3 DNA reads TGTGCCAGCAGCACCTCGGGACTACAAGAGACCCAGTACTTC. This codes for CASSTSGLQETQYF. J is TRBJ2-5 and V is TRBV7-9; 7 bases line up with TRBD2. Germline V gene data show CDR1 as SEHNR and CDR2 as FQNEAQ (reference sequence). The trim removed 5 bases at V and 2 bases at J, leaving 5 bases unmatched. The CDR3 runs 14 residues.

This clonotype was seen more than once but under ten times. The rearrangement links TRBV28 to TRBJ1-6, with a tentative D call TRBD1 (6 bases). The germline gives CDR1 MDHEN, CDR2 SYDVKM. V gave up 3 bases and J gave up 9 bases, with 9 bases separating them. CDR3 length: 13 amino acids. CDR3 nucleotides: TGTGCCAGCAGTTTGAGGGGGGTTTCACCCCTCCACTTT. Protein product: CASSLRGVSPLHF.

The rearrangement uses TRBV12-5 and TRBJ1-1; no clear D gene. The germline V and J ends were trimmed by 11 bases and 0 bases, with 1 base remaining between them. CDR3 length: 9 amino acids. CDR1 is LGHNT, CDR2 FRNRAP, per germline. CDR3 in amino acids: CAVNTEAFF. The CDR3 nucleotides read TGTGCTGTGAACACTGAAGCTTTCTTT.

The sample holds a few counts of this clonotype. This chain connects TRBV6-1 to TRBJ2-5, with 11 bases that match TRBD1. This CDR3 has 13 residues. The V and J ends lost 8 bases and 5 bases, in that order; junction bases with no gene match: 4. The germline gives CDR1 MNHNS, CDR2 SASEGT. CDR3 residues: CASVWTGGETQYF. CDR3 sequence (DNA): TGTGCCAGCGTCTGGACAGGGGGCGAGACCCAGTACTTC.

The gene calls are TRBV5-5 and TRBJ2-7, with D possibly matching TRBD2 (6 bases). The CDR3 sequence is 15 residues long. The ends were cut back, 4 bases at V and 6 bases at J, with 20 bases in the middle. Germline values: CDR1 SGHKS, CDR2 YYEKEE (reference sequence). CDR3 bases: TGTGCCAGCAGCCTACCGCAGGAGGGGCGGGGCGAGCAGTACTTC. It yields the protein CASSLPQEGRGEQYF.

This clonotype was found many times. This chain uses TRBV7-9 with TRBJ2-7, with 8 positions matching TRBD2. The CDR3 loop spans 14 amino acids. V shed 5 bases, J shed 1 base, and the junction held 4 bases outside the gene matches. The germline V gene encodes CDR1 SEHNR and CDR2 FQNEAQ (reference sequence). CDR3 loop: CASSPGGRSYEQYF. In DNA form, the CDR3 reads TGTGCCAGCAGCCCGGGGGGGCGTTCCTACGAGCAGTACTTC.

The chain combines TRBV10-2 with TRBJ2-2; 8 bases align to TRBD1. The CDR3 has 17 residues. V shed 4 bases, J shed 3 bases, and the junction held 10 bases outside the gene matches. In germline, CDR1 is WSHSY, CDR2 SAAADI. The CDR3, as DNA: TGCGCCAGCAGTGTCGGACAGGGCGGGGCAGACACCGGGGAGCTGTTTTTT. Translated: CASSVGQGGADTGELFF.

The chain links TRBV7-9 to TRBJ2-1, with TRBD2 matching 10 bases. V lost 6 bases and J lost 5; bases outside the gene matches: 7. The CDR3 spans 15 residues. CDR1 is SEHNR, CDR2 FQNEAQ, per germline (reference sequence). This CDR3 reads CASSFSGGLDNEQFF. The CDR3 DNA sequence: TGTGCCAGCAGTTTTAGCGGGGGGCTCGACAATGAGCAGTTCTTC.

The V call is TRBV28, the J call TRBJ1-6; D is perhaps TRBD1 (6 bases). Germline V CDR1 and CDR2: MDHEN, SYDVKM. V dropped 3 bases and J dropped 10 bases, with 10 bases sitting between them. The CDR3 extends over 13 amino acids. The chain's CDR3 is CASSFGGLSPLHF. CDR3 DNA sequence: TGTGCCAGCAGTTTTGGGGGCCTCTCACCCCTCCACTTT.

This clonotype was recorded once. A much larger clone lies a single base off, so this may be a read error. The chain recombines TRBV7-2 with TRBJ1-4; D gene ambiguous. Germline V lookup: CDR1 SGHTA, CDR2 FQGNSA. V dropped 1 base and J dropped 6 bases, with 15 bases sitting between them. CDR3 length: 16 amino acids. The CDR3, as DNA: TGTGCCAGCAGCTTAGAGAGTGGCGGGGTGTATGAAAAACTGTTTTTT. It yields the protein CASSLESGGVYEKLFF. Full variable domain (missing parts from reference TRBV7-2 and TRBJ1-4): GAGVSQSPSNKVTEKGKDVELRCDPISGHTALYWYRQSLGQGLEFLIYFQGNSAPDKSGLPSDRFSAERTGGSVSTLTIQRTQQEDSAVYLCASSLESGGVYEKLFFGSGTQLSVL.

This clonotype was detected only a few times. This rearrangement joins TRBV9 to TRBJ2-3, with D unclear. V lost 3 bases and J 4 bases, leaving 15 bases between the germline ends. Germline loops: CDR1 SGDLS, CDR2 YYNGEE. This CDR3 has 15 residues. The CDR3 DNA reads as TGTGCCAGCAGCGAGGGATTAGCCGTCGCAGATACGCAGTATTTT. Translation: CASSEGLAVADTQYF.

The chain combines TRBV12-3 or TRBV12-4 with TRBJ2-2; no firm D call. This CDR3 has 15 residues. Trimming took 0 bases from V and 2 from J, leaving 7 bases between them. This chain's CDR3 is CASSLAGFNTGELFF. The CDR3 DNA reads TGTGCCAGCAGTTTAGCGGGGTTTAACACCGGGGAGCTGTTTTTT.

The rearrangement uses TRBV2 and TRBJ1-4; D call uncertain. Germline lookup yields CDR1 SNHLY and CDR2 FYNNEI. The ends were cut back, 10 bases at V and 0 bases at J, with 18 bases in the middle. The CDR3 length is 16 residues. CDR3 in DNA: TGTGCCAATCACTACGTGGACGCCGCAACTAATGAAAAACTGTTTTTT. Residues: CANHYVDAATNEKLFF.

The chain is built from TRBV27 and TRBJ1-5; 10 nucleotides line up with TRBD1. From germline, CDR1 is MNHEY and CDR2 SMNVEV (reference sequence). The CDR3 length is 16 residues. V trimming: 5 bases; J trimming: 5 bases; junction bases outside the gene matches: 9. The chain's CDR3 is CASSPRTGGRDQPQHF. The CDR3 region has the DNA TGTGCCAGCAGTCCCCGGACAGGGGGACGGGATCAGCCCCAGCATTTT.

This clonotype was recorded many times. CDR3 sequence (DNA): TGTGCCAGCAGCTTAGAATACAGCGGGACTCCCCGCTACAATGAGCAGTTCTTC. Residues: CASSLEYSGTPRYNEQFF. V and J are TRBV11-2 and TRBJ2-1; TRBD2 matches 7 bases. CDR1 and CDR2 from the germline V gene are SGHAT and FQNNGV. CDR3 length equals 18 residues. J gave up 3 bases and V 0 bases, and 11 bases lay outside the gene matches.